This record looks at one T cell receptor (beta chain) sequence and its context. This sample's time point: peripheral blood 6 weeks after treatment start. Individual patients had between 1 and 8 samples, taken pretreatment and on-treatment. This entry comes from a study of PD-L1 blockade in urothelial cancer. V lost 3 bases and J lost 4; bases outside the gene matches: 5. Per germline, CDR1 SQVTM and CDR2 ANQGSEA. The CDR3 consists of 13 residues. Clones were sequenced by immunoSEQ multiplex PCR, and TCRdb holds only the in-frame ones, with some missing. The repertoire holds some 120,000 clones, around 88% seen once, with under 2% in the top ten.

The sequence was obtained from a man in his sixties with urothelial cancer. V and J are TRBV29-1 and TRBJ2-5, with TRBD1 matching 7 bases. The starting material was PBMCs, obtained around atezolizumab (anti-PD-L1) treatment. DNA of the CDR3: TGCAGCGTTGAGTCAGGGGGTGGAGAGACCCAGTACTTC. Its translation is CSVESGGGETQYF.